Listed here are 8 T cell receptor beta chains from one sample, sequenced in a study of T cells after yellow fever vaccination. TCRdb independently ran MiXCR on the 5' RACE reads; one entry per CDR3 protein. The repertoire holds hundreds of thousands of distinct CDR3 sequences, with approximately 3.8% as singletons. The sample in question was PBMCs, obtained on the day of the yellow fever booster vaccination. These receptors were collected from a man between 18 and 29 years old who received the YFV17D yellow fever vaccine.

The chain links TRBV2 to TRBJ1-1; 10 bases align to TRBD1. CDR1 and CDR2 from the germline V gene are SNHLY and FYNNEI. CDR3 length equals 12 residues. With V trimmed by 10 bases and J by 6 bases, 5 bases remained unmatched. CDR3 amino acids: CATPGTGAEAFF. In DNA, the CDR3 is TGTGCCACCCCAGGGACAGGGGCTGAAGCTTTCTTT.

This clonotype showed up many times. This chain's CDR3 is CASRDGQGYYGYTF. The DNA for the CDR3 is TGCGCCAGCAGAGACGGACAGGGCTACTATGGCTACACCTTC. This chain links TRBV5-1 with TRBJ1-2; 8 bases align to TRBD1. The CDR3 contains 14 residues. Germline loops: CDR1 SGHRS, CDR2 YFSETQ. The trim removed 5 bases at V and 3 bases at J, leaving 6 bases unmatched.

In this sample, this clonotype turned up many times. CDR3 sequence: CASSFSGQGNYGYTF. The DNA for the CDR3 is TGCGCCAGCAGCTTCTCCGGACAGGGGAACTATGGCTACACCTTC. The rearrangement links TRBV5-1 to TRBJ1-2, with 9 bases identical to TRBD1. CDR1 SGHRS and CDR2 YFSETQ come from the germline V gene. Trimming removed 2 bases from V and 2 bases from J; junction bases left unmatched: 4. The length of the CDR3 is 15 residues. The entire variable domain, with the rest obtained from reference TRBV5-1 and TRBJ1-2, is as follows: KAGVTQTPRYLIKTRGQQVTLSCSPISGHRSVSWYQQTPGQGLQFLFEYFSETQRNKGNFPGRFSGRQFSNSRSEMNVSTLELGDSALYLCASSFSGQGNYGYTFGSGTRLTVV.

J is TRBJ2-7 and V is TRBV4-3; tentative D call: TRBD2 (6 bases). Trimming took off 3 bases at V and 7 bases at J, with 22 bases between the two ends. The CDR3 has 16 residues. The germline gives CDR1 LGHNA, CDR2 YSLEER. CDR3 sequence: CASSQRRDPGLWEQYF. The CDR3 DNA is TGCGCCAGCAGCCAGCGGCGGGACCCGGGTTTATGGGAGCAGTACTTC.

This clonotype has ten or more counts. The genes are TRBV6-5 and TRBJ2-5; D may be TRBD1 or TRBD2 (5 bases each). This CDR3 spans 13 amino acids. Per the germline V gene, CDR1 is MNHEY and CDR2 is SVGAGI. Trimming took 5 bases from V and 4 from J, leaving 11 bases between them. CDR3 in amino acids: CASSGGMGETQYF. The CDR3 bases are TGTGCCAGCAGTGGGGGAATGGGAGAGACCCAGTACTTC.

Ten or more counts support this clonotype. V is TRBV20-1 and J is TRBJ2-7; possible D gene TRBD2, 6 bases. Germline lookup yields CDR1 DFQATT and CDR2 SNEGSKA (reference sequence). Trimming stripped 0 bases from V and 0 bases from J, with 6 bases between. The CDR3 consists of 13 residues. The CDR3 DNA sequence: TGCAGTGCTAGAGACGGGAGCTCCTACGAGCAGTACTTC. Amino acid sequence: CSARDGSSYEQYF.

This clonotype has a count of ten or more. The V call is TRBV5-1, the J call TRBJ1-4; TRBD1 matches 7 bases. CDR3 size: 15 residues. CDR1 and CDR2 (germline): SGHRS, YFSETQ. Losses at the gene ends were 3 bases for V and 7 bases for J; bases not matched to a gene: 9. As DNA, the CDR3 is TGCGCCAGCAGCTGGACGACAGGGCAGGGTGAAAAACTGTTTTTT. Its translation is CASSWTTGQGEKLFF. The full variable domain, completed using reference TRBV5-1 and TRBJ1-4, is KAGVTQTPRYLIKTRGQQVTLSCSPISGHRSVSWYQQTPGQGLQFLFEYFSETQRNKGNFPGRFSGRQFSNSRSEMNVSTLELGDSALYLCASSWTTGQGEKLFFGSGTQLSVL.

This clonotype was picked up many times. The J gene is TRBJ2-5, the V gene TRBV7-6; 8 positions agree with TRBD1. Losses at the gene ends were 10 bases for V and 5 bases for J; bases not matched to a gene: 3. There are 11 residues in the CDR3. CDR1 and CDR2 (germline): SGHVS, FNYEAQ. The CDR3 here is CATRQGETQYF. The CDR3 DNA reads as TGTGCCACCCGACAGGGGGAGACCCAGTACTTC.